This T cell receptor (beta chain) was obtained from a study of T cell clones after liver transplantation. Study in general: Until 12-24 months post-transplant, subjects got standard immunosuppression and no induction. Samples came pre-transplant, pre-randomization before withdrawal, and post-randomization after withdrawal ended. At least one year of complete immunosuppression withdrawal without enzymes over twice normal defined tolerance. General study results and limits: Conclusions were preliminary, with small, heterogeneous patient groups.

Some clones are missing from TCRdb's copy, which holds only in-frame ones; the method was immunoSEQ multiplex PCR. The sample includes roughly 67,000 clones, 80% to 95% of them seen just once. Germline CDR1 SGHRS, CDR2 YFSETQ. Unmatched junction bases numbered 5, after V lost 1 base and J lost 0 bases. The length of the CDR3 is 17 residues. Concerning this clone: The target antigen is unknown.

Material: CD4+ T cells from blood, obtained about 27 months after liver transplant. The genes are TRBV5-1 and TRBJ1-3, with TRBD1 matching 9 bases. The receptor was derived from a human patient who received a liver transplant. Some T cells may have originated in the graft donor. The CDR3 coding sequence is TGCGCCAGCAGCTTGACAGGGGGCGAAAACTCTGGAAACACCATATATTTT. It yields the protein CASSLTGGENSGNTIYF.